This T cell receptor beta chain was recorded in a study of blood T cell repertoires in COVID-19. Study at large: Specimens from acute and convalescent COVID-19 originated in the United States, Italy and Spain. PBMCs, B-cell-depleted T cells, or T cells provided the cDNA or gDNA that made up the material.

As originally analysed: Amplification of reference gene primers provided the estimated nucleated cell counts. Sequencing was performed with immunoSEQ multiplex PCR; in TCRdb, only in-frame clones are kept and a portion is missing. Clone size and the V and J calls come from that table; the DNA yielded D and trimming. Altogether approximately 200,000 clones are present, roughly nine tenths being singletons, with the ten largest covering roughly 2%. Trimming took off 11 bases at V and 2 bases at J, with 8 bases between the two ends. Germline CDR1 reads KGHDR; CDR2 reads SFDVKD. The CDR3 is 12 amino acids.

The clonotype was recovered from a woman aged 50 to 60 with acute or convalescent COVID-19. The chain uses TRBV24-1 and TRBJ2-2; the D is unclear. Sample: peripheral blood. CDR3 protein: CAIADNTGELFF. CDR3 nucleotides: TGTGCCATAGCAGACAACACCGGGGAGCTGTTTTTT.